The 17 T cell receptor beta chains given below trace back to one sample, sequenced in a study of T-cell reconstitution after alpha-beta-depleted transplantation in children. Unique molecular identifiers were incorporated when the TCRbeta library was constructed. TCRdb itself ran the PCR reads through MiXCR, one entry per CDR3 protein. In the table there are 700,000 to 950,000 distinct CDR3 sequences, around 15% of which are singletons. Material: PBMCs, mostly from graft donor cells, obtained 360 days after TCRalphabeta/CD19-depleted stem cell transplant. These receptors were obtained from a male patient younger than 18 who had a stem cell transplant for acute lymphoblastic leukemia, so the T cells may come from the graft donor.

CDR3 sequence: CASSARTSGRETQYF. In DNA, the CDR3 is TGTGCCAGCAGTGCCCGGACTAGCGGGAGGGAGACCCAGTACTTC. V usage is TRBV12-3 or TRBV12-4 and J usage is TRBJ2-5; 14 bases are shared with TRBD2. The CDR3 has 15 residues. The ends lost 5 bases at V and 5 bases at J; junction bases unmatched: 4.

This clonotype was counted many times. V and J are TRBV9 and TRBJ2-1, with 9 bases identical to TRBD1. Germline loops: CDR1 SGDLS, CDR2 YYNGEE. This CDR3 region has 16 residues. The ends lost 3 bases at V and 5 bases at J; junction bases unmatched: 9. CDR3 region: CASSDGDRVLDNEQFF. The CDR3 DNA is TGTGCCAGCAGCGACGGGGACAGGGTTTTGGACAATGAGCAGTTCTTC.

The rearrangement uses TRBV4-1 and TRBJ2-3; D ambiguous. CDR1 and CDR2 from the germline V gene are MGHRA and YSYEKL. This CDR3 spans 14 amino acids. The V and J ends lost 5 bases and 2 bases respectively, with 11 bases between them. In DNA form, the CDR3 reads TGCGCCAGCAGCAAGGTCCCGGTCACAGATACGCAGTATTTT. This codes for CASSKVPVTDTQYF.

This clonotype was counted only a few times. This rearrangement joins TRBV20-1 to TRBJ2-1; D is uncertain. CDR3 length: 13 amino acids. Germline V gene sequence: CDR1 DFQATT, CDR2 SNEGSKA (reference sequence). The V and J ends lost 3 bases and 4 bases respectively, with 10 bases between them. CDR3 loop: CSASQRTYNEQFF. The DNA for the CDR3 is TGCAGTGCTAGTCAACGGACGTACAATGAGCAGTTCTTC.

This clonotype was counted only a few times. This rearrangement joins TRBV5-1 to TRBJ1-4; tentative D call: TRBD1 (6 bases). Trimming stripped 1 base from V and 3 bases from J, with 19 bases between. The CDR3 consists of 18 residues. Germline-derived CDR1 and CDR2 are SGHRS and YFSETQ. CDR3 sequence reads: CASSLWGRGPGANEKLFF. CDR3 in DNA: TGCGCCAGCAGCTTGTGGGGCAGGGGCCCGGGTGCTAATGAAAAACTGTTTTTT.

This chain joins TRBV12-3 or TRBV12-4 and TRBJ2-1; the match to TRBD1 covers 7 bases. Germline trimming cut 1 base from V and 3 bases from J; bases unmatched to any gene: 9. The CDR3 sequence is 17 residues long. CDR3 sequence (DNA): TGTGCCAGCAGTTTAGGGGTGGGGACAGAAAACTACAATGAGCAGTTCTTC. The encoded protein is CASSLGVGTENYNEQFF.

V gene TRBV12-3 or TRBV12-4 combines with J gene TRBJ2-5, with a possible D match to TRBD2 (6 bases). This CDR3 has 16 residues. With 8 bases removed from V and 4 bases from J, the gap between germline ends came to 23 bases. The CDR3 region has the DNA TGTGCCAGCGTTAGGAGGGGTTTCTGGAGGAGAGAGACCCAGTACTTC. Amino acid sequence: CASVRRGFWRRETQYF.

The CDR3 region has the DNA TGTGCCAGCACCGCGACAGGGGTCACTGAAGCTTTCTTT. Translating it yields CASTATGVTEAFF. This chain links TRBV6-5 with TRBJ1-1; 8 positions match TRBD1. In germline, CDR1 is MNHEY, CDR2 SVGAGI. V dropped 7 bases and J dropped 4; count of bases not matched to a gene: 5. The CDR3 length is 13 residues.

The genes are TRBV5-1 and TRBJ2-7; 10 bases agree with TRBD2. V shed 4 bases and J 1 base; nucleotides not matched to a gene: 11. This CDR3 region has 17 residues. The germline CDR1 and CDR2 sequences are SGHRS and YFSETQ. The CDR3 coding sequence is TGCGCCAGCAGCGCAGAGCCGACTAGCGGGCCGTCCTACGAGCAGTACTTC. Translated: CASSAEPTSGPSYEQYF.

This clonotype appeared a few times. CDR3 protein: CASSLVGARGNEQFF. The CDR3 DNA reads TGTGCCAGCAGTTTAGTGGGAGCAAGGGGCAATGAGCAGTTCTTC. The rearrangement joins TRBV27 to TRBJ2-1; either TRBD1 or TRBD2 may fit D (5 bases each). CDR3 length: 15 residues. Per the germline V gene, CDR1 is MNHEY and CDR2 is SMNVEV (reference sequence). V shed 2 bases and J shed 6 bases, with 14 bases lying between them.

The rearrangement joins TRBV11-3 to TRBJ2-1; TRBD2 matches at 7 bases. The CDR3 totals 18 residues. With 4 bases clipped from V and 4 bases from J, the junction kept 16 bases outside the gene matches. Germline CDR1 is SGHNT and CDR2 is YENEEA. Here the CDR3 reads CASSSSREGARGYNEQFF. The DNA of the CDR3 is TGTGCCAGCAGCTCCTCCAGGGAGGGAGCGAGGGGTTACAATGAGCAGTTCTTC.

This clonotype was seen a handful of times. The chain links TRBV7-9 to TRBJ1-1, with 8 nucleotides matching TRBD1. The V segment lost 2 bases and the J segment 7 bases; nucleotides outside the gene matches: 6. The CDR3 covers 14 residues. Germline loops: CDR1 SEHNR, CDR2 FQNEAQ (reference sequence). As DNA, the CDR3 is TGTGCCAGCAGCTTACAGGGGGCCCCCAATGAAGCTTTCTTT. This translates into CASSLQGAPNEAFF.

This clonotype was observed many times. The chain is built from TRBV20-1 and TRBJ2-1, with 8 bases that match TRBD2. The CDR3 runs 10 residues. V trimming: 3 bases; J trimming: 15 bases; junction bases outside the gene matches: 4. From germline, CDR1 is DFQATT and CDR2 SNEGSKA (reference sequence). The DNA for the CDR3 is TGCAGTGCTAGCGGGAGGGCCGTGTTCTTC. Its translation: CSASGRAVFF.

This clonotype was observed many times. J is TRBJ2-2 and V is TRBV5-1; D may be TRBD2 (5 bases). This CDR3 has 14 amino acids. The V and J ends lost 4 bases and 1 base respectively, with 8 bases between them. CDR1 and CDR2 (germline): SGHRS, YFSETQ. For the CDR3, the DNA is TGCGCCAGCAGCGTACTAGGGAACACCGGGGAGCTGTTTTTT. Translation: CASSVLGNTGELFF.

This clonotype was found a few times. This chain uses TRBV2 with TRBJ2-7; no clear D gene. CDR3 length: 11 residues. V was trimmed by 7 bases and J by 3 bases, leaving 7 bases between them. CDR1 is SNHLY and CDR2 is FYNNEI in the germline V gene. CDR3 coding DNA: TGTGCCAGCAATCTTGGCTACGAGCAGTACTTC. It specifies CASNLGYEQYF.

Only a few counts were recorded for this clonotype. The gene calls are TRBV25-1 and TRBJ2-2; D possibly corresponds to TRBD2 (5 bases). Germline V lookup: CDR1 MGHDK, CDR2 SYGVNS. The CDR3 totals 14 residues. Trimming removed 7 bases at V and 0 bases at J, with 9 bases between. CDR3 loop: CASNHGTNTGELFF. DNA for the CDR3: TGTGCCAGCAACCACGGGACGAACACCGGGGAGCTGTTTTTT.

This clonotype was seen at least ten times. The genes are TRBV20-1 and TRBJ2-1; unclear D gene. The CDR3 is 13 amino acids. The V end lost 4 bases, the J end lost 9 bases, and 16 bases lay between the germline ends. CDR1 and CDR2 from the germline V gene are DFQATT and SNEGSKA (reference sequence). This CDR3 is CSANRRAYGEQFF. CDR3 coding DNA: TGCAGTGCTAATAGAAGGGCCTACGGTGAGCAGTTCTTC.